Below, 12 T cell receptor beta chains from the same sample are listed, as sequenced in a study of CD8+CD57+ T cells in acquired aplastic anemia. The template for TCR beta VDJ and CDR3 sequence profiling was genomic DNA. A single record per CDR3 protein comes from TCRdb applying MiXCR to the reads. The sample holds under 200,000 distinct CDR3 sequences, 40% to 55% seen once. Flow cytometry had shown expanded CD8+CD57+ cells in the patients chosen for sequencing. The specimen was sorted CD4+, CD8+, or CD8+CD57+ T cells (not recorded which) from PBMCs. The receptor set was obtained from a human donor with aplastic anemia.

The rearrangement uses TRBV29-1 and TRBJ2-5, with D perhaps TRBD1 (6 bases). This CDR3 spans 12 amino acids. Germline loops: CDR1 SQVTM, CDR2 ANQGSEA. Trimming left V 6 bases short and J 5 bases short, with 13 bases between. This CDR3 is CSVVGGFETQYF. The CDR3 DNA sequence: TGCAGCGTGGTAGGGGGTTTTGAGACCCAGTACTTC.

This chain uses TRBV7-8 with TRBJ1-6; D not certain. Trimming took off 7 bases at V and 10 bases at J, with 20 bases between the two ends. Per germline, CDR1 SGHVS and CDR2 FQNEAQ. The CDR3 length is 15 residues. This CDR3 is CASTNPSPRTSPLHF. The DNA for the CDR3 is TGTGCCAGCACCAACCCCTCCCCCAGGACGTCACCCCTCCACTTT.

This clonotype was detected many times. CDR3 in DNA: TGTGCCAGCAGCTTAGCAAACAGGCCCCTTTCTGAAGCTTTCTTT. It yields the protein CASSLANRPLSEAFF. This sequence joins TRBV7-9 and TRBJ1-1; perhaps TRBD1 as D (5 bases). The germline V and J ends were trimmed by 0 bases and 6 bases, with 14 bases remaining between them. From germline, CDR1 is SEHNR and CDR2 FQNEAQ (reference sequence). CDR3 length: 15 amino acids.

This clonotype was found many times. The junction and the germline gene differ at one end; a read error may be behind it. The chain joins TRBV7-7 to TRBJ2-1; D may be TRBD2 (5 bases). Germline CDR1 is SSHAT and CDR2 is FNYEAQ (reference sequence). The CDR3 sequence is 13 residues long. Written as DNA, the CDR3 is TGTGCTAGCAGCCCCGACTACTTTGACGAGCAGTTCTTC. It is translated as CASSPDYFDEQFF.

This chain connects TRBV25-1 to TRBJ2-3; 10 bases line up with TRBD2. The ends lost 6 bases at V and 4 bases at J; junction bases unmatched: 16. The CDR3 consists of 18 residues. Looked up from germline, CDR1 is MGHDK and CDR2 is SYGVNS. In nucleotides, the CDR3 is TGTGCCAGCAGCTTAGCCGTACTAGCGGGGAGGGCCGCAGATACGCAGTATTTT. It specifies CASSLAVLAGRAADTQYF.

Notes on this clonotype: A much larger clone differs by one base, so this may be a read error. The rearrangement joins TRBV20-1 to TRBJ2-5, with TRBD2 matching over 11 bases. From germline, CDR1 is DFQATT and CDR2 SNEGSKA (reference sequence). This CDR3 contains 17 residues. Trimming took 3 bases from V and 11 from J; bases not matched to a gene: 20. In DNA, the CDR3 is TGCAGTGCTAGTTATCTAGCGGGGGGTCTAGCCAAAAACACTCAGTACTTC. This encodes CSASYLAGGLAKNTQYF.

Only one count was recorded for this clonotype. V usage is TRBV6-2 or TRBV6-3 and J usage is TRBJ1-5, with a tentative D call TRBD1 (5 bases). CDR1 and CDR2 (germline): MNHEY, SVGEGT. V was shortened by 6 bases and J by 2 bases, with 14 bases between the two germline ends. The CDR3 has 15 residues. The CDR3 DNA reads TGTGCCAGCAGATACGACGGGACGGGCAATCAGCCCCAGCATTTT. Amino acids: CASRYDGTGNQPQHF.

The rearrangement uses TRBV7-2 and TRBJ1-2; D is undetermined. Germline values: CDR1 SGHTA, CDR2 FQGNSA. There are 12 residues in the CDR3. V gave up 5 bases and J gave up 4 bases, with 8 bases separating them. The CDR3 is CASSITSYGYTF. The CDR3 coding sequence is TGTGCCAGCAGCATCACATCCTATGGCTACACCTTC.

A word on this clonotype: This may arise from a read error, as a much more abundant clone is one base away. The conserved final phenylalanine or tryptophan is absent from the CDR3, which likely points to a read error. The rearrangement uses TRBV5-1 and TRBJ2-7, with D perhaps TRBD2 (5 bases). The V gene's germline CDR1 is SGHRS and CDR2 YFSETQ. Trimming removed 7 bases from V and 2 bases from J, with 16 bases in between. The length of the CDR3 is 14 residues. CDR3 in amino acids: CASPFKRDAYEQYL. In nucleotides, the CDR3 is TGCGCCAGCCCCTTTAAACGGGATGCCTACGAGCAGTACCTC.

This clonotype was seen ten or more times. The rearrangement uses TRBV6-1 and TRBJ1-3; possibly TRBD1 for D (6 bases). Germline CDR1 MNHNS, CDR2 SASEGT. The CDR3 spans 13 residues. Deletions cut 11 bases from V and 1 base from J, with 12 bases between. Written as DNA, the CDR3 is TGTGCCTCAACCACAGGGTCTGGAAACACCATATATTTT. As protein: CASTTGSGNTIYF.

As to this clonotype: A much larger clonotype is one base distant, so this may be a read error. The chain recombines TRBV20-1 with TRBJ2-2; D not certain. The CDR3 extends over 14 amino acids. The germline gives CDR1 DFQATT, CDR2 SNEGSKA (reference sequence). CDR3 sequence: CSARDSFNTRELFF. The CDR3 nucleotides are TGCAGTGCTAGAGATTCCTTCAACACCAGGGAGCTGTTTTTT.

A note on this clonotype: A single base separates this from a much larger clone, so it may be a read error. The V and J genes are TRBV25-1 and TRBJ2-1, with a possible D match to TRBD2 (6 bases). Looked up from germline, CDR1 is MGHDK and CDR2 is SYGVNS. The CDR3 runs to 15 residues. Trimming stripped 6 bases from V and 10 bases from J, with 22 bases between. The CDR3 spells CASSPAGASSYEQFF. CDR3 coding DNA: TGTGCCAGCAGCCCAGCGGGCGCAAGCTCCTACGAGCAGTTCTTC.